Listed here are 26 T cell receptor beta chains from one sample, sequenced in a study of blood T cell repertoires in COVID-19. Clones were read by immunoSEQ multiplex PCR, and TCRdb kept only the in-frame ones, dropping some. The sample carries about 35,000 clones, 87% recorded once. Specimen: peripheral blood. The receptor set was obtained from a human donor in a cohort sampled during active COVID-19.

This clone was counted at least ten times. The CDR3 loop is CATGREDLYNEQFF. CDR3 DNA sequence: TGTGCCACCGGCCGGGAGGACCTTTACAATGAGCAGTTCTTC. The chain couples TRBV24-1 to TRBJ2-1, with 7 bases lining up with TRBD2. The germline V gene encodes CDR1 KGHDR and CDR2 SFDVKD. With 9 bases clipped from V and 4 bases from J, the junction kept 8 bases outside the gene matches. The CDR3 is 14 residues long.

This chain's CDR3 is CASSYTGDGYTF. Here the CDR3 DNA reads TGTGCCAGCAGTTACACAGGGGACGGCTACACCTTC. The chain is built from TRBV6-5 and TRBJ1-2; 7 bases line up with TRBD1. Germline-derived CDR1 and CDR2 are MNHEY and SVGAGI. V lost 2 bases, J lost 8 bases, and 2 bases stayed unmatched. This CDR3 is built from 12 residues.

This clone was counted once. This rearrangement joins TRBV28 to TRBJ2-7, with 9 positions matching TRBD1. With V trimmed by 7 bases and J by 5 bases, 9 bases remained unmatched. The V gene's germline CDR1 is MDHEN and CDR2 SYDVKM. This CDR3 has 14 amino acids. The chain's CDR3 is CASNPGQGFDEQYF. The DNA for the CDR3 is TGTGCCAGCAATCCGGGACAGGGCTTCGACGAGCAGTACTTC.

J is TRBJ1-6 and V is TRBV28; TRBD1 matches at 7 bases. The junction had 10 bases not matched to a gene; V was cut back by 5 bases and J by 9 bases. The CDR3 is 15 residues long. Germline CDR1 MDHEN, CDR2 SYDVKM. The CDR3 nucleotides read TGTGCCAGCAGTCAAGAGGGGGCACCAGTTTCACCCCTCCACTTT. It translates to CASSQEGAPVSPLHF.

The V call is TRBV7-9, the J call TRBJ2-2; TRBD1 might be the D (5 bases). V was pared by 2 bases and J by 6 bases, with 19 bases between. This CDR3 contains 17 residues. Germline V gene data show CDR1 as SEHNR and CDR2 as FQNEAQ (reference sequence). The CDR3 coding sequence is TGTGCCAGCAGCTTAATGTGGTTGTTACAGGTGTCCGGGGAGCTGTTTTTT. This encodes CASSLMWLLQVSGELFF.

The J gene is TRBJ1-1, the V gene TRBV4-1, with TRBD1 matching over 8 bases. The CDR3 length is 15 residues. V shed 4 bases, J shed 3 bases, and the junction held 7 bases outside the gene matches. The germline V gene has CDR1 MGHRA and CDR2 YSYEKL. The CDR3 is CASSPAGQGYTEAFF. The CDR3 DNA sequence: TGCGCCAGCAGCCCCGCCGGACAGGGATACACTGAAGCTTTCTTT.

The chain recombines TRBV7-6 with TRBJ2-3, with 8 nucleotides matching TRBD2. The CDR3 runs to 18 residues. Unmatched junction bases numbered 11, after V lost 3 bases and J lost 0 bases. CDR1 and CDR2 (germline): SGHVS, FNYEAQ. This CDR3 reads CASSFLSGGILSTDTQYF. In DNA form, the CDR3 reads TGTGCCAGCAGCTTTCTCAGCGGGGGAATCCTTAGCACAGATACGCAGTATTTT. The full variable domain, completed using reference TRBV7-6 and TRBJ2-3, is GAGVSQSPRYKVTKRGQDVALRCDPISGHVSLYWYRQALGQGPEFLTYFNYEAQQDKSGLPNDRFSAERPEGSISTLTIQRTEQRDSAMYRCASSFLSGGILSTDTQYFGPGTRLTVL.

The chain has TRBV27 and TRBJ1-2, with 7 bases aligning to TRBD1. This CDR3 has 14 residues. CDR1 and CDR2 from the germline V gene are MNHEY and SMNVEV (reference sequence). Losses at the gene ends were 3 bases for V and 3 bases for J; bases not matched to a gene: 4. The CDR3 DNA follows: TGTGCCAGCAGTTTCAGAGGGACAGACTATGGCTACACCTTC. As protein: CASSFRGTDYGYTF.

The V call is TRBV6-5, the J call TRBJ1-1; 8 nucleotides agree with TRBD1. Germline V CDR1 and CDR2: MNHEY, SVGAGI. The CDR3 contains 15 residues. V trimming: 2 bases; J trimming: 1 base; junction bases outside the gene matches: 3. The CDR3 region has the DNA TGTGCCAGCAGTTACAGGGACAGGAAGAACACTGAAGCTTTCTTT. Translated, it gives CASSYRDRKNTEAFF.

The chain couples TRBV4-1 to TRBJ2-3, with D possibly matching TRBD2 (6 bases). CDR1 and CDR2 (germline): MGHRA, YSYEKL. Trimming stripped 0 bases from V and 2 bases from J, with 9 bases between. This CDR3 is 15 amino acids long. The CDR3 protein is CASSQERGLTDTQYF. CDR3 in DNA: TGCGCCAGCAGCCAAGAAAGGGGACTCACAGATACGCAGTATTTT.

This chain connects TRBV5-1 to TRBJ1-1; the D gene is possibly TRBD1 (6 bases). V shed 4 bases and J shed 5 bases, with 18 bases lying between them. Germline CDR1 SGHRS, CDR2 YFSETQ. The CDR3 runs to 15 residues. The CDR3 loop reads CASSVRQVSRTEAFF. The CDR3 nucleotides read TGCGCCAGCAGCGTTCGACAGGTTTCTCGGACTGAAGCTTTCTTT.

The chain employs TRBV7-8 and TRBJ2-7; D unresolved. Germline lookup yields CDR1 SGHVS and CDR2 FQNEAQ. The CDR3 sequence is 15 residues long. V gave up 1 base and J gave up 3 bases, with 13 bases separating them. CDR3 sequence reads: CASSLEQSVYYEQYF. CDR3 in DNA: TGTGCCAGCAGCTTAGAACAGTCAGTATACTACGAGCAGTACTTC.

CDR3 amino acids: CASSLGLPASYEQYF. The DNA of the CDR3 is TGTGCCAGCAGCCTGGGACTACCGGCCTCCTACGAGCAGTACTTC. The rearrangement joins TRBV3-1 (or the pseudogene TRBV3-2) to TRBJ2-7; 7 bases agree with TRBD2. J gave up 0 bases and V 4 bases, and 6 bases lay outside the gene matches. Germline V gives CDR1 LGHDT, CDR2 YNNKEL (reference sequence). The length of the CDR3 is 15 residues.

This rearrangement joins TRBV10-1 to TRBJ2-5, with 8 bases identical to TRBD2. J was trimmed by 0 bases and V by 2 bases; bases with no gene match: 8. The CDR3 contains 17 residues. The germline V gene has CDR1 WNHNN and CDR2 SYGVQD (reference sequence). This CDR3 is CASSEGGLGLYQETQYF. The DNA for the CDR3 is TGCGCCAGCAGTGAGGGGGGACTAGGGCTGTACCAAGAGACCCAGTACTTC.

This chain joins TRBV18 and TRBJ1-6, with D unresolved. There are 13 residues in the CDR3. Germline V gives CDR1 KGHSH, CDR2 LQKENI. Trimming removed 1 base from V and 10 bases from J, with 8 bases in between. CDR3 sequence: CASSPRGQSPLHF. Here the CDR3 DNA reads TGTGCCAGCTCACCACGTGGGCAATCACCCCTCCACTTT.

The rearrangement uses TRBV5-1 and TRBJ2-7; TRBD2 matches 9 bases. The CDR3 is 18 amino acids. V was pared by 4 bases and J by 3 bases, with 17 bases of the junction left unmatched. Germline values: CDR1 SGHRS, CDR2 YFSETQ. The CDR3 DNA follows: TGCGCCAGCAGCGAACACCTAGCGGGGTCCTCCGACTTCTACGAGCAGTACTTC. This encodes CASSEHLAGSSDFYEQYF. The whole variable domain, remainder taken from reference TRBV5-1 and TRBJ2-7, is KAGVTQTPRYLIKTRGQQVTLSCSPISGHRSVSWYQQTPGQGLQFLFEYFSETQRNKGNFPGRFSGRQFSNSRSEMNVSTLELGDSALYLCASSEHLAGSSDFYEQYFGPGTRLTVT.

The chain uses TRBV5-1 and TRBJ2-7; 7 bases map to TRBD1. Germline lookup yields CDR1 SGHRS and CDR2 YFSETQ. This CDR3 comprises 15 residues. The V and J ends lost 0 bases and 5 bases, in that order; junction bases with no gene match: 8. The CDR3 here is CASSLGPDRVDEQYF. Written as DNA, the CDR3 is TGCGCCAGCAGCTTGGGACCCGACAGGGTAGACGAGCAGTACTTC.

This chain connects TRBV7-9 to TRBJ2-2, with TRBD2 matching 11 bases. This CDR3 is 16 amino acids long. Germline trimming cut 5 bases from V and 5 bases from J; bases unmatched to any gene: 7. Germline V gives CDR1 SEHNR, CDR2 FQNEAQ (reference sequence). CDR3 in amino acids: CASSPRRLAGTGELFF. In DNA, the CDR3 is TGTGCCAGCAGCCCAAGACGACTAGCGGGGACCGGGGAGCTGTTTTTT. The variable domain in full, with the rest retrieved from reference TRBV7-9 and TRBJ2-2, is DTGVSQNPRHKITKRGQNVTFRCDPISEHNRLYWYRQTLGQGPEFLTYFQNEAQLEKSRLLSDRFSAERPKGSFSTLEIQRTEQGDSAMYLCASSPRRLAGTGELFFGEGSRLTVL.

This rearrangement joins TRBV19 to TRBJ2-7, with 7 bases identical to TRBD1. Germline V CDR1 and CDR2: LNHDA, SQIVND (reference sequence). The junction had 11 bases not matched to a gene; V was cut back by 4 bases and J by 5 bases. CDR3 length: 15 amino acids. The CDR3 region is CASSRTGTVGDEQYF. The DNA for the CDR3 is TGTGCCAGTAGTAGGACAGGTACGGTAGGGGACGAGCAGTACTTC. Drawing the rest from reference TRBV19 and TRBJ2-7, the complete variable domain is DGGITQSPKYLFRKEGQNVTLSCEQNLNHDAMYWYRQDPGQGLRLIYYSQIVNDFQKGDIAEGYSVSREKKESFPLTVTSAQKNPTAFYLCASSRTGTVGDEQYFGPGTRLTVT.

This chain uses TRBV12-3 or TRBV12-4 with TRBJ2-3; a weak D match, TRBD2 (5 bases). CDR3 size: 13 residues. The ends were cut back, 3 bases at V and 5 bases at J, with 9 bases in the middle. The CDR3 DNA is TGTGCCAGCAGTTTCTACCGGGGAGATACGCAGTATTTT. It encodes CASSFYRGDTQYF.

This clone has just one count. The V call is TRBV19, the J call TRBJ1-2, with 11 bases matching TRBD1. Germline CDR1 and CDR2: LNHDA and SQIVND (reference sequence). This CDR3 is built from 15 residues. The V segment lost 4 bases and the J segment 2 bases; nucleotides outside the gene matches: 3. CDR3 coding DNA: TGTGCCAGTAGTAGGACAGGGGGCTACAACTATGGCTACACCTTC. Its translation is CASSRTGGYNYGYTF.

V gene TRBV5-5 combines with J gene TRBJ2-3; D gene ambiguous. CDR1 and CDR2 (germline): SGHKS, YYEKEE (reference sequence). The V gene lost 0 bases and the J gene lost 0 bases, with 5 bases spanning the gap. The CDR3 runs 14 residues. The CDR3 DNA reads as TGTGCCAGCAGCTTGGAGACTAGCACAGATACGCAGTATTTT. Translation gives CASSLETSTDTQYF. Filled out from reference TRBV5-5 and TRBJ2-3, the complete variable domain reads DAGVTQSPTHLIKTRGQQVTLRCSPISGHKSVSWYQQVLGQGPQFIFQYYEKEERGRGNFPDRFSARQFPNYSSELNVNALLLGDSALYLCASSLETSTDTQYFGPGTRLTVL.

This clone is a singleton in its sample. The chain combines TRBV6-5 with TRBJ2-2, with D possibly matching TRBD2 (6 bases). This CDR3 has 15 amino acids. V lost 0 bases and J lost 4, with 9 bases in between. Germline assignment: CDR1 MNHEY and CDR2 SVGAGI. This CDR3 reads CASSYSTSPTGELFF. The CDR3 coding sequence is TGTGCCAGCAGTTACTCGACTAGTCCCACCGGGGAGCTGTTTTTT.

In nucleotides, the CDR3 is TGCAGCGGAAAGCGGGAGACCACAGATACGCAGTATTTT. The encoded protein is CSGKRETTDTQYF. This rearrangement joins TRBV29-1 to TRBJ2-3; TRBD2 agrees at 8 bases. Germline V gene sequence: CDR1 SQVTM, CDR2 ANQGSEA. The CDR3 is 13 residues long. V shed 7 bases, J shed 2 bases, and the junction held 5 bases outside the gene matches.

The chain uses TRBV5-4 and TRBJ2-3; D perhaps matches TRBD2 (6 bases). Germline CDR1 reads SGHNT; CDR2 reads YYREEE (reference sequence). This CDR3 region has 15 residues. Trimming pared 0 bases from V and 3 bases from J, leaving 11 bases between. CDR3 DNA: TGTGCCAGCAGCTTGGCGGAGGGTAAAACAGATACGCAGTATTTT. Translation: CASSLAEGKTDTQYF.

This clone occurred a few times. This sequence joins TRBV27 and TRBJ1-1; 9 bases are shared with TRBD1. Germline V CDR1 and CDR2: MNHEY, SMNVEV (reference sequence). The V segment lost 2 bases and the J segment 4 bases; nucleotides outside the gene matches: 5. The CDR3 spans 15 residues. The DNA of the CDR3 is TGTGCCAGCAGTTTACGGGACAGGGTGGGCACTGAAGCTTTCTTT. Encoded protein: CASSLRDRVGTEAFF.